The subject of this entry is one TCR beta chain. The germline V and J ends were trimmed by 4 bases and 0 bases, with 7 bases remaining between them. CDR1 and CDR2 (germline): SGHNT, YENEEA. The CDR3 is 14 residues long. This sample stems from a study of OX40 agonist ivuxolimab in advanced cancers. Study context: Prior anti-PD-1, anti-PD-L1 or anti-CTLA-4 therapy was allowed; less than 45% had some.

Clones were read by immunoSEQ multiplex PCR, and TCRdb kept only the in-frame ones, dropping some. Here the sample spans over 40,000 clones, over 80% being singletons. This receptor was identified in an adult with an advanced solid tumor such as melanoma, head and neck, liver or kidney cancer. The genes are TRBV11-3 and TRBJ2-1, with no clear D. Sequenced material: CD4+ or CD8+ T cells sorted from blood, taken in a trial of the OX40 agonist ivuxolimab. The CDR3 coding sequence is TGTGCCAGCAGCTCAGCAAGCTCCTACAATGAGCAGTTCTTC. Translated: CASSSASSYNEQFF.